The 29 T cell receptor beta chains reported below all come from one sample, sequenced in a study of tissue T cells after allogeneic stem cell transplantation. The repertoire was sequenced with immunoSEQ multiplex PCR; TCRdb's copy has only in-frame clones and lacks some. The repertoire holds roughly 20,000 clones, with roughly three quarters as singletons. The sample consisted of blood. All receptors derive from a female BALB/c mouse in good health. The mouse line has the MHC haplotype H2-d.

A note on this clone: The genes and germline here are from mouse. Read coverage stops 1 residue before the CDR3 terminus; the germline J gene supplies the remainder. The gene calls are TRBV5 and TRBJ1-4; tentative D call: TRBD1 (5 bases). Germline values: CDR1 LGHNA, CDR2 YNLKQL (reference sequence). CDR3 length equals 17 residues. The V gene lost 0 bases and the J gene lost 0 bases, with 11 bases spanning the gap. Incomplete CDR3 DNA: TGTGCCAGCAGCCAAGATACGGGGGGTATTTCCAACGAAAGATTATTT. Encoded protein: CASSQDTGGISNERLF. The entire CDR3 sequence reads CASSQDTGGISNERLFF.

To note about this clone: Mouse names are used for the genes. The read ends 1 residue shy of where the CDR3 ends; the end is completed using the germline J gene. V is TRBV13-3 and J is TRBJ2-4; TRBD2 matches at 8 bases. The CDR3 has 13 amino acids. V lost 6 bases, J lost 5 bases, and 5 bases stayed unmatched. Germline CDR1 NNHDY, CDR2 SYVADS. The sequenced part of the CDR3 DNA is TGTGCCAGCATGCCGGGGGGGCGAAACACCTTGTAC. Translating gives CASMPGGRNTLY. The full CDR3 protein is CASMPGGRNTLYF.

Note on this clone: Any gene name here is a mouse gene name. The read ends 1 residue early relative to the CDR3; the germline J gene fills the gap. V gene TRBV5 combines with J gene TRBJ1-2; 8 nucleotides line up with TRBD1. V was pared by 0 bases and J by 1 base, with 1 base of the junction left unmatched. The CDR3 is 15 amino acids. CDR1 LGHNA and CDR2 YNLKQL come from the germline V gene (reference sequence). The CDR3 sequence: CASSQDDRGNSDYTF. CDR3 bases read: TGTGCCAGCAGCCAAGATGACAGGGGAAACTCCGACTACACC.

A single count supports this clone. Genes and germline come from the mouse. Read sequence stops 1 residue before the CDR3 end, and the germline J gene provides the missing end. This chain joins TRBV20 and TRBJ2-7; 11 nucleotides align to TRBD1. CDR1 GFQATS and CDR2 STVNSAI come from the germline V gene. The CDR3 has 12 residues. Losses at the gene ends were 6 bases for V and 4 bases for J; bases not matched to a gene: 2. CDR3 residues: CGAGTGGYEQYF. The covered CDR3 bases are TGTGGTGCCGGGACAGGGGGGTATGAACAGTAC.

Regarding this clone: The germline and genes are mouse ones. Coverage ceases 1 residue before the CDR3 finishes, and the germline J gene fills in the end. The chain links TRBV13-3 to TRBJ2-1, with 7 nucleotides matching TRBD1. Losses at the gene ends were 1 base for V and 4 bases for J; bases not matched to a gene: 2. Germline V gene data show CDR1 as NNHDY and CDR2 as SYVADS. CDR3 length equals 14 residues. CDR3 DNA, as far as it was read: TGTGCCAGCAGTGATTTGGGACAGTATGCTGAGCAGTTC. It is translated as CASSDLGQYAEQF. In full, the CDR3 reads CASSDLGQYAEQFF.

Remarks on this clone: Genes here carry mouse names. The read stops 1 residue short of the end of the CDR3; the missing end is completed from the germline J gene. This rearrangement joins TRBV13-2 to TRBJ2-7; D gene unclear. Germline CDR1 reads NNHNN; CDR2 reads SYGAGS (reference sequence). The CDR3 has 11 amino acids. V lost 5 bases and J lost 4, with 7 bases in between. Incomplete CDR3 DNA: TGTGCCAGCGGACAGAATTATGAACAGTAC. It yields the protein CASGQNYEQY. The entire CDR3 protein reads CASGQNYEQYF.

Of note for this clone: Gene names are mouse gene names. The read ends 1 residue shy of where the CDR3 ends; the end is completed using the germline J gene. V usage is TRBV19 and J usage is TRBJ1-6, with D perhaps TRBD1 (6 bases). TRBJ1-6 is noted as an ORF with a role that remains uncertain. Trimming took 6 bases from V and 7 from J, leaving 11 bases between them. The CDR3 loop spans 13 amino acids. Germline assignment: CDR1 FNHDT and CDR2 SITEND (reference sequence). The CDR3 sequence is CASTQGGNSPLYF. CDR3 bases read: TGTGCCAGCACACAGGGAGGGAATTCGCCCCTCTAC.

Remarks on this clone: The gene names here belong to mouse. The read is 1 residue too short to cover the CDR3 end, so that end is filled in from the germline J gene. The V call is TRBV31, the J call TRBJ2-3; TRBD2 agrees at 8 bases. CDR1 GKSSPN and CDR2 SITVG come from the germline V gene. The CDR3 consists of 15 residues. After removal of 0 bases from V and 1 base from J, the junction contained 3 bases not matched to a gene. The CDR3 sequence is CAWSLMGGGAETLYF. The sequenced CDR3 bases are TGTGCCTGGAGTCTAATGGGGGGGGGTGCAGAAACGCTGTAT.

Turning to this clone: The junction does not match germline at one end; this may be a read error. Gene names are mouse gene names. The sequenced CDR3 bases are TGTGCCAGCGGGGATGGGCCCGGAGCAGAAACGCTGTAT. Amino acid sequence: CASGDGPGAETLY. The entire CDR3 sequence reads CASGDGPGAETLYF. The chain carries TRBV13-2 and TRBJ2-3, with unresolved D. Read data end 1 residue before the CDR3 end; the end is taken from the germline J gene. The CDR3 is 14 residues long. Per germline, CDR1 NNHNN and CDR2 SYGAGS (reference sequence).

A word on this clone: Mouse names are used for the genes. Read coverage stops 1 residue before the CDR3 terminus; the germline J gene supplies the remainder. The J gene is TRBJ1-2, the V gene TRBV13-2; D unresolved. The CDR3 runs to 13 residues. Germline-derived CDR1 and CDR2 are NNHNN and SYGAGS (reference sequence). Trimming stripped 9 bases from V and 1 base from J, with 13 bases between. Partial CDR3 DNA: TGTGCCATCAAGACATACCTAAACTCCGACTACACC. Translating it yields CAIKTYLNSDYT. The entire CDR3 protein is CAIKTYLNSDYTF.

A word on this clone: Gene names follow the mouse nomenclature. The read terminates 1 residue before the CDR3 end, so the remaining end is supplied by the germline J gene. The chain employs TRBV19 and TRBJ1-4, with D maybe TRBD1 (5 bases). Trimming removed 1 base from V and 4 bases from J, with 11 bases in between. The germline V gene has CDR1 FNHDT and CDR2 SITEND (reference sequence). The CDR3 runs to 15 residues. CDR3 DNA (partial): TGTGCCAGCAGTATAAGAGGCAGGGTCAACGAAAGATTATTT. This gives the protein CASSIRGRVNERLF. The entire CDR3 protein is CASSIRGRVNERLFF.

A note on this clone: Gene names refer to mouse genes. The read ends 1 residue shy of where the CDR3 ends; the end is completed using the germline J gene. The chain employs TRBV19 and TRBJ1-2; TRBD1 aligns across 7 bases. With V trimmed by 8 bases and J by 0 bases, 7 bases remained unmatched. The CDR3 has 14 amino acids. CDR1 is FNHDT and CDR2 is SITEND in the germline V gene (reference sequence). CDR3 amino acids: CASPRDRTNSDYTF. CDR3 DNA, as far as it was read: TGTGCCAGTCCGCGGGACAGAACAAACTCCGACTACACC.

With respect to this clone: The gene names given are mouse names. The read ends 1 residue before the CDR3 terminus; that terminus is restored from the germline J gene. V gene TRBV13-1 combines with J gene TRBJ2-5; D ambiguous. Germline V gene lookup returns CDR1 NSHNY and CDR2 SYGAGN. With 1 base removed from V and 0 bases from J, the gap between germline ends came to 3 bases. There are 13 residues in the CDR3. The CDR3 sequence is CASSDYNQDTQYF. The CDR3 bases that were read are TGTGCCAGCAGTGATTACAACCAAGACACCCAGTAC.

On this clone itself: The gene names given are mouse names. The sequenced CDR3 bases are TGTGCCTGGAGTCTAGACAGGGCAAACACAGAAGTCTTC. It specifies CAWSLDRANTEVF. The entire CDR3 protein is CAWSLDRANTEVFF. V and J are TRBV31 and TRBJ1-1; TRBD1 aligns across 7 bases. The sequenced fragment ends 1 residue before the CDR3 boundary, so the rest is inferred from the germline J gene. The V gene end was trimmed by 0 bases and the J gene end by 0 bases; junction bases not matched to a gene: 1. The CDR3 has 14 amino acids. The germline V gene has CDR1 GKSSPN and CDR2 SITVG.

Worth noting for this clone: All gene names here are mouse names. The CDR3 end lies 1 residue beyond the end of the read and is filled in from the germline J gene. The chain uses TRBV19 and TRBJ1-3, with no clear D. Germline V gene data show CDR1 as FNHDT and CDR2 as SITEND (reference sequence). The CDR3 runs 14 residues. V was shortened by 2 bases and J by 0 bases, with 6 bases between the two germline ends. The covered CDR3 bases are TGTGCCAGCAGTATTGTCCATTCTGGAAATACGCTCTAT. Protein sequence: CASSIVHSGNTLY. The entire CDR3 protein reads CASSIVHSGNTLYF.

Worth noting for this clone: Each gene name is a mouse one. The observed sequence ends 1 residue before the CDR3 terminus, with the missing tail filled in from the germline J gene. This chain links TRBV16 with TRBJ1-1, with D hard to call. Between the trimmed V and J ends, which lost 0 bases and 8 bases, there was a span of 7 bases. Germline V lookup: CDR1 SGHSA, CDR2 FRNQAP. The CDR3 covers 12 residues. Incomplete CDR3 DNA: TGTGCAAGCAGCTTAGACTGGCTTGAAGTCTTC. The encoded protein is CASSLDWLEVF. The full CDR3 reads CASSLDWLEVFF. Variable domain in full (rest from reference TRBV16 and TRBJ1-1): NAGVIQTPRHKVTGKGQEATLWCEPISGHSAVFWYRQTIVQGLEFLTYFRNQAPIDDSGMPKERFSAQMPNQSHSTLKIQSTQPQDSAVYLCASSLDWLEVFFGKGTRLTVV.

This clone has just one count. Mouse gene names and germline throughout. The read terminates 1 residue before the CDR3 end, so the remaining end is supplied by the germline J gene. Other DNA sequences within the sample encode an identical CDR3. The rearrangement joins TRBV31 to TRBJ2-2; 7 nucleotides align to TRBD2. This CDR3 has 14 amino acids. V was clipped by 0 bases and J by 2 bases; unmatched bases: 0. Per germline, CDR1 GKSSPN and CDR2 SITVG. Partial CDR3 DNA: TGTGCCTGGAGTCTGGGGGGGAACACCGGGCAGCTCTAC. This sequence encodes CAWSLGGNTGQLY. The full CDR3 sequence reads CAWSLGGNTGQLYF.

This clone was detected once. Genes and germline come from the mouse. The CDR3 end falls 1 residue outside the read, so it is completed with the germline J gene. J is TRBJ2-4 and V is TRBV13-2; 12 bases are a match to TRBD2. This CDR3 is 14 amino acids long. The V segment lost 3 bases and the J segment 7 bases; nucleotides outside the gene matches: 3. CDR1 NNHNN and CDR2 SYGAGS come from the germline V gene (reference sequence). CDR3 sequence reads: CASGVRDWGDTLYF. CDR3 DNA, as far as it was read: TGTGCCAGCGGTGTCCGGGACTGGGGGGACACCTTGTAC.

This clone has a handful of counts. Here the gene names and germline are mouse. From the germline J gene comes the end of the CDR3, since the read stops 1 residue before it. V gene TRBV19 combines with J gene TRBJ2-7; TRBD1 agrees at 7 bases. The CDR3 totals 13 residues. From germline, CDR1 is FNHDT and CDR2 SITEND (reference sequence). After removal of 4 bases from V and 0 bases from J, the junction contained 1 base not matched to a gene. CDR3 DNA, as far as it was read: TGTGCCAGCAGTTGGGACAGCTCCTATGAACAGTAC. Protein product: CASSWDSSYEQY. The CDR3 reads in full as CASSWDSSYEQYF.

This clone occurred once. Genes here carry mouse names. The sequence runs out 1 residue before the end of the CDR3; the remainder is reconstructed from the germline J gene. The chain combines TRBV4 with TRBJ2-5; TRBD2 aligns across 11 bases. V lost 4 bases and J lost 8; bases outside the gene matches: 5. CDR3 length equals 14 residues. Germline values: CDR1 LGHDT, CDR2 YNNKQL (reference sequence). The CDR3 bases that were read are TGTGCCAGCAGCTCCCGGGACTGGGGGCTCACCCAGTAC. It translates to CASSSRDWGLTQY. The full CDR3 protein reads CASSSRDWGLTQYF. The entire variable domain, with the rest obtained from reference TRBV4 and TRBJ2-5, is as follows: ETAVFQTPNYHVTQVGNEVSFNCKQTLGHDTMYWYKQDSKKLLKIMFSYNNKQLIVNETVPRRFSPQSSDKAHLNLRIKSVEPEDSAVYLCASSSRDWGLTQYFGPGTRLLVL.

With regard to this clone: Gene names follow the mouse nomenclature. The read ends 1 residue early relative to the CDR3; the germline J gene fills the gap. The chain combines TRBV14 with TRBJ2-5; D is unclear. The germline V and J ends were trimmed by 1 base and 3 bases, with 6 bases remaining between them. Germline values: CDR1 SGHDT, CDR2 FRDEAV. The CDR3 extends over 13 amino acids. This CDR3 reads CASSFHPQDTQYF. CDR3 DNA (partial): TGTGCCAGCAGTTTCCACCCTCAAGACACCCAGTAC. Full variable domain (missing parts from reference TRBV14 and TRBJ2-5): EAGVTQSPRYAVLQEGQAVSFWCDPISGHDTLYWYQQPRDQGPQLLVYFRDEAVIDNSQLPSDRFSAVRPKGTNSTLKIQSAKQGDTATYLCASSFHPQDTQYFGPGTRLLVL.

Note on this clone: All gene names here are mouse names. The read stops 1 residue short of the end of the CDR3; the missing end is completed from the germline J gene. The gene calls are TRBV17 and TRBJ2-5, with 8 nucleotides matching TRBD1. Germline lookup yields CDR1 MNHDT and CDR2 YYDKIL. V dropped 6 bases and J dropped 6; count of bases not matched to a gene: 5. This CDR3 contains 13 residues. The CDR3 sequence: CASRETGADTQYF. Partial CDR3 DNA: TGTGCTAGCAGAGAGACAGGGGCGGACACCCAGTAC.

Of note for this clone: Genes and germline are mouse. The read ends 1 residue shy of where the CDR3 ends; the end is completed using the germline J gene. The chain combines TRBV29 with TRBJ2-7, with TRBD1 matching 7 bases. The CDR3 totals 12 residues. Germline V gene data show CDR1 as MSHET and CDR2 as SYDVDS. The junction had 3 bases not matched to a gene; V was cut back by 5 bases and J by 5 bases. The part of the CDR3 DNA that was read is TGTGCTAGCAGTCTGACAGGGCATGAACAGTAC. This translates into CASSLTGHEQY. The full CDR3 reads CASSLTGHEQYF.

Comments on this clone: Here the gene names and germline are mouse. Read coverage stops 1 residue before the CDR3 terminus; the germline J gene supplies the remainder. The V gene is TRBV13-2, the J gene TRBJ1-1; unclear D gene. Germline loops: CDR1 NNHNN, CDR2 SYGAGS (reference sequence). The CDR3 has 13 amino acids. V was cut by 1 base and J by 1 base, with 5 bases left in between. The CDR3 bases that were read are TGTGCCAGCGGTGATAAGGTAAACACAGAAGTCTTC. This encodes CASGDKVNTEVF. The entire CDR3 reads CASGDKVNTEVFF.

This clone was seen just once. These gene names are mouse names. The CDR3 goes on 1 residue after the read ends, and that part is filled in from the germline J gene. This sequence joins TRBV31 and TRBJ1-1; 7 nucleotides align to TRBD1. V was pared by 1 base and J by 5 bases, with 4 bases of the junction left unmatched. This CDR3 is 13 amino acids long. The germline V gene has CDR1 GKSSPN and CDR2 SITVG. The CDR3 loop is CAWSPDRETEVFF. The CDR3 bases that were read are TGTGCCTGGAGTCCCGACAGGGAAACAGAAGTCTTC.

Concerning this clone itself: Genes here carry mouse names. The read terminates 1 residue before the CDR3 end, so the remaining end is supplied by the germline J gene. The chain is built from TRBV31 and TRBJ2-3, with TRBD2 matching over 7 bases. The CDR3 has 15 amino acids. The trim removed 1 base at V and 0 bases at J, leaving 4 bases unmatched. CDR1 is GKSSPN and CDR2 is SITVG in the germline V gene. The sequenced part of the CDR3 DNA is TGTGCCTGGAGTCGGGGGGGGACTAGTGCAGAAACGCTGTAT. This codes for CAWSRGGTSAETLY. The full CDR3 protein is CAWSRGGTSAETLYF. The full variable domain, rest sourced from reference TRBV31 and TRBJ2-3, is AQTIHQWPVAEIKAVGSPLSLGCTIKGKSSPNLYWYWQATGGTLQQLFYSITVGQVESVVQLNLSASRPKDDQFILSTEKLLLSHSGFYLCAWSRGGTSAETLYFGSGTRLTVL.

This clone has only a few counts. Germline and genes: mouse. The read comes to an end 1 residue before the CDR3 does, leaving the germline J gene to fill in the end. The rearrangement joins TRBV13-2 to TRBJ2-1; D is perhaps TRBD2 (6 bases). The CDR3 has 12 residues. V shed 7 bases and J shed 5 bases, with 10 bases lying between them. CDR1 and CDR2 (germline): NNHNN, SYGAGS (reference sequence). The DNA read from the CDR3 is TGTGCCAGCCTGGGACTAAATGCTGAGCAGTTC. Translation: CASLGLNAEQF. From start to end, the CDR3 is CASLGLNAEQFF.

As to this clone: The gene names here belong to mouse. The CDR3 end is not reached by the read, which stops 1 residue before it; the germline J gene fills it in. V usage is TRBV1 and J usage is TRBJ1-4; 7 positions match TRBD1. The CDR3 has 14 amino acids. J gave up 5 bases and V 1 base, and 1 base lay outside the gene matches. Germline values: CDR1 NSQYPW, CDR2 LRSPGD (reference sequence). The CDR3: CTCSAVTGNERLFF. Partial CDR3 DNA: TGCACCTGCAGTGCAGTGACAGGGAACGAAAGATTATTT.

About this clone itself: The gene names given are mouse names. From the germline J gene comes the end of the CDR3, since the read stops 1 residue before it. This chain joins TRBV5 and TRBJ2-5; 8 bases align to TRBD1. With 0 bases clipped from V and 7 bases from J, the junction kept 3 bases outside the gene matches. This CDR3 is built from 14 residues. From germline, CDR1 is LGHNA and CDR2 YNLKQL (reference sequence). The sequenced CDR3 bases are TGTGCCAGCAGCCAAGATGACAGGGGTTACACCCAGTAC. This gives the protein CASSQDDRGYTQY. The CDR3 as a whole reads CASSQDDRGYTQYF.